Included here is one T cell receptor (beta chain) sequence, with context. Using immunoSEQ multiplex PCR, the repertoire was profiled, and TCRdb retains in-frame clones only, with some absent. The table shows about 81,000 clones, with more than 80% occurring only once. The data were obtained in a study of technical replicates of blood from a few donors. CDR1 is SGHRS and CDR2 is YFSETQ in the germline V gene. V lost 3 bases and J 6 bases, leaving 9 bases between the germline ends. This CDR3 has 13 residues. The rearrangement joins TRBV5-1 to TRBJ2-2, with a possible D match to TRBD1 (5 bases). The sequence was obtained from a human donor in good health. Some clones in this sample may be carry-over from other donors' samples. The sample consisted of PBMCs. CDR3 protein: CASSSRVAGELFF. The CDR3 DNA follows: TGCGCCAGCAGCTCCAGGGTGGCCGGGGAGCTGTTTTTT.